Listed below are T cell receptor beta chains from one sample, sequenced in a study of blood T cell repertoires in COVID-19. The repertoire was sequenced with immunoSEQ multiplex PCR; TCRdb's copy has only in-frame clones and lacks some. The repertoire has 100,000 to 150,000 clones, about 77% of them found once; the top ten carry around 25%. Sequences were obtained from peripheral blood. The receptors were gathered from a human donor in a cohort sampled during active COVID-19. The conserved cysteine and the conserved F or W are not part of the CDR3 here. D genes are given only for firm matches.

J gene	D gene	V gene	CDR3 protein
TRBJ1-1	NA	TRBV7-3	ASSSTGQHTEAF
TRBJ2-3	TRBD2	TRBV7-3	ASSPRLAGGTDTQY
TRBJ2-7	TRBD2	TRBV4-1	ASSQDPASGEQY
TRBJ2-7	TRBD2	TRBV5-6	ASSLWNSGGDEQY
TRBJ1-2	TRBD1	TRBV18	ASSPPFGGQGVGYT
TRBJ1-1	TRBD1	TRBV30	AWSVSGGTSF
TRBJ2-4	NA	TRBV7-2	ASSSQGNIQY
TRBJ1-2	NA	TRBV10-3	AISESRDTGSGYT
TRBJ1-4	NA	TRBV28	ASSTTEAGGEKLF
TRBJ1-1	NA	TRBV29-1	SVGTGMNTEAF
TRBJ2-7	TRBD2	TRBV7-6	ASSSTSGYEQY
TRBJ1-6	NA	TRBV5-1	ASSLERGLSPLH
TRBJ1-6	NA	TRBV27	ASSLGQRNSPLH
TRBJ1-2	TRBD1	TRBV7-9	ASSLEGTGSYGYT
TRBJ1-5	NA	TRBV5-1	ASSLSGVANQPQH
TRBJ2-1	TRBD2	TRBV4-3	ASSQQLAGVYNEQF
TRBJ2-7	NA	TRBV18	ASSPARGPYEQY
TRBJ1-5	NA	TRBV7-8	ASTLGMVGMGGSNQPQH
TRBJ2-2	TRBD2	TRBV29-1	SVVLAGAGELF
TRBJ1-1	NA	TRBV30	AWGQSNTEAF
TRBJ1-3	NA	TRBV23-1	ASKSDSGSGNTIY
TRBJ1-1	NA	TRBV7-2	ASSLGRRGGPRRNTEAF
TRBJ2-1	TRBD2	TRBV7-2	ASSLSGTSVEQF
TRBJ1-3	TRBD1	TRBV7-6	ASSLGQGGGNTIY
TRBJ2-7	NA	TRBV5-1	ASSLERPSYEQY
TRBJ1-2	NA	TRBV18	ASSPLQGDANGYT
TRBJ2-1	NA	TRBV9	ASSLYSGWGTYNEQF
TRBJ2-2	NA	TRBV3-1/TRBV3-2	ASSQHGELF
TRBJ2-7	TRBD2	TRBV15	ATSRVGLAGRNYEQY
TRBJ2-1	NA	TRBV11-3	ASSIGQTLAYNEQF
TRBJ2-1	TRBD2	TRBV10-3	ATSPEASGRRNEQF
TRBJ1-5	TRBD1	TRBV15	ATSRGGQAQPQH
TRBJ1-2	NA	TRBV4-2	ASSQDTGVDGYT
TRBJ1-3	TRBD1	TRBV28	ASIPGDRLRNTIY
TRBJ1-1	NA	TRBV25-1	ASRTAGGSNTEAF
TRBJ1-6	TRBD1	TRBV30	AWTQTDRGRSPLH
TRBJ2-3	TRBD2	TRBV5-1	ASSLVQAGGTDTQY
TRBJ2-1	NA	TRBV11-2	ASSPTEGASYNEQF
TRBJ1-1	TRBD1	TRBV7-2	ASSTGVNTEAF
TRBJ2-7	TRBD1	TRBV19	ASSKTGASYEQY
TRBJ1-4	NA	TRBV28	ASTSPGLGEKLF